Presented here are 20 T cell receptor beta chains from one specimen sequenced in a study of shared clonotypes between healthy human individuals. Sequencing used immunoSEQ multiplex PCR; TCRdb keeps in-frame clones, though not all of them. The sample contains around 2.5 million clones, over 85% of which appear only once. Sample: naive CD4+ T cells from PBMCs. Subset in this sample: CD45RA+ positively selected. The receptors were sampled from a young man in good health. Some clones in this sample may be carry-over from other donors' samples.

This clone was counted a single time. CDR3 in DNA: TGTGCCAGCAGCCGTACTCGGACAGGGGTCGGCACTGAAGCTTTCTTT. Its translation: CASSRTRTGVGTEAFF. The gene calls are TRBV27 and TRBJ1-1, with TRBD1 identical over 9 bases. With V trimmed by 6 bases and J by 4 bases, 12 bases remained unmatched. The length of the CDR3 is 16 residues. Germline V CDR1 and CDR2: MNHEY, SMNVEV (reference sequence).

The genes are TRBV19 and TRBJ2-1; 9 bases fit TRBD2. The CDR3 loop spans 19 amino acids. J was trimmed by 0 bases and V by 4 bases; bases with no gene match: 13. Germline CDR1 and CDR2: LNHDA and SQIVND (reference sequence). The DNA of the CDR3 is TGTGCCAGTAGTACCCGCCACTCCTATAGCGGGAGCTCCTACAATGAGCAGTTCTTC. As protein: CASSTRHSYSGSSYNEQFF.

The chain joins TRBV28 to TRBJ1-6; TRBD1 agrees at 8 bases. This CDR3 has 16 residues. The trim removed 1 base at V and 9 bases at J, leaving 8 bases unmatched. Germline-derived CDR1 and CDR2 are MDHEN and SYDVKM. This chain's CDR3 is CASSLLSGGNISPLHF. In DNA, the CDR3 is TGTGCCAGCAGTTTATTATCAGGGGGCAACATTTCACCCCTCCACTTT.

Written as DNA, the CDR3 is TGTGCCATCAGTGTACCAGGGGGCAATGGCTACACCTTC. This translates into CAISVPGGNGYTF. The chain employs TRBV10-3 and TRBJ1-2; 8 bases match TRBD1. With V trimmed by 4 bases and J by 6 bases, 4 bases remained unmatched. Germline values: CDR1 ENHRY, CDR2 SYGVKD. The length of the CDR3 is 13 residues.

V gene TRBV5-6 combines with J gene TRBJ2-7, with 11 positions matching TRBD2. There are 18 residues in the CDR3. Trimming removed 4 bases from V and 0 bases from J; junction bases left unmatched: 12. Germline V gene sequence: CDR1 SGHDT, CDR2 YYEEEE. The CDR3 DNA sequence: TGTGCCAGCAGCGGTACGACTAGCGGGACTTTAAACTCCTACGAGCAGTACTTC. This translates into CASSGTTSGTLNSYEQYF.

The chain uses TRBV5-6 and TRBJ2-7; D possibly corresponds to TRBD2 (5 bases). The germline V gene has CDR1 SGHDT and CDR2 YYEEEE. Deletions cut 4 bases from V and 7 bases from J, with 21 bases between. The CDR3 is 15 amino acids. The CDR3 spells CASSPGRGPPPEQYF. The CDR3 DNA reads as TGTGCCAGCAGCCCTGGGCGAGGGCCACCCCCGGAGCAGTACTTC.

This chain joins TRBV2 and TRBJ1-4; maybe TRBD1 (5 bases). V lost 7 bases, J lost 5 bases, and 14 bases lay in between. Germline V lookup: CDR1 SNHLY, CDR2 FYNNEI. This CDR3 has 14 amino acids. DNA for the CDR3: TGTGCCAGCATTACTTCTGAGGGGAATGAAAAACTGTTTTTT. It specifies CASITSEGNEKLFF.

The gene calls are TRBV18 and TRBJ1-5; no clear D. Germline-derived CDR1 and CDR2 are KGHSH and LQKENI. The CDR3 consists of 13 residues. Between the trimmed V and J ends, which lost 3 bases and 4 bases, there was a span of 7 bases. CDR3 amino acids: CASSPLENQPQHF. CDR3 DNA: TGTGCCAGCTCACCTCTTGAAAATCAGCCCCAGCATTTT. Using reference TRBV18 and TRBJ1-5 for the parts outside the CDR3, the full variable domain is NAGVMQNPRHLVRRRGQEARLRCSPMKGHSHVYWYRQLPEEGLKFMVYLQKENIIDESGMPKERFSAEFPKEGPSILRIQQVVRGDSAAYFCASSPLENQPQHFGDGTRLSIL.

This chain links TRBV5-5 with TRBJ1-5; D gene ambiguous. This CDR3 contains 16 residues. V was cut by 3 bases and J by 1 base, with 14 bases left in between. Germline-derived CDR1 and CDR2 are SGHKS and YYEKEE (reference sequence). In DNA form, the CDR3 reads TGTGCCAGCAGCTGGAGCCCCGACTCCAGCAATCAGCCCCAGCATTTT. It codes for CASSWSPDSSNQPQHF.

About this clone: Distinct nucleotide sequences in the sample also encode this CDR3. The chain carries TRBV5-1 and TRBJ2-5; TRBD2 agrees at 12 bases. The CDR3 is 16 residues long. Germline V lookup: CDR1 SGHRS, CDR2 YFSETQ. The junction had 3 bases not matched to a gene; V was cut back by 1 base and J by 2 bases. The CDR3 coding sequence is TGCGCCAGCAGCTTGAGCCTAGCGGGAGGGCAAGAGACCCAGTACTTC. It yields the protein CASSLSLAGGQETQYF.

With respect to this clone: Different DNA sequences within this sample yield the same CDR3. The DNA for the CDR3 is TGTGCCAGCAGTTCCGGTTATCAGCCCCAGCATTTT. Translation gives CASSSGYQPQHF. V and J are TRBV28 and TRBJ1-5, with unresolved D. V lost 4 bases to trimming and J lost 5 bases, with 6 bases between them. This CDR3 spans 12 amino acids. Germline CDR1 MDHEN, CDR2 SYDVKM.

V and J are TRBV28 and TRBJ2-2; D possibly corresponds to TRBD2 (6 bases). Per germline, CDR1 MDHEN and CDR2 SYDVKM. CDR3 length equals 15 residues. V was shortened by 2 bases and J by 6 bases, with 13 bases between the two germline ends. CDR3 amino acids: CASSLPGSKAGELFF. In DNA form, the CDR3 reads TGTGCCAGCAGTTTACCCGGGAGTAAGGCCGGGGAGCTGTTTTTT.

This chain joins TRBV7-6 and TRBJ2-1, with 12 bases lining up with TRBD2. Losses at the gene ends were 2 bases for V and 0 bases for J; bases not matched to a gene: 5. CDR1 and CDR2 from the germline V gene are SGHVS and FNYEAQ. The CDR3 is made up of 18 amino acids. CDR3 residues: CASSLSLAGGSSYNEQFF. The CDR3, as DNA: TGTGCCAGCAGCTTAAGCCTAGCGGGAGGGAGCTCCTACAATGAGCAGTTCTTC.

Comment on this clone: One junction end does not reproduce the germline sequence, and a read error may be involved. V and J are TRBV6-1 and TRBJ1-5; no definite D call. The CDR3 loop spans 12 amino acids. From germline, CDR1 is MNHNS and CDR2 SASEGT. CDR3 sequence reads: CASSESFGRSLF. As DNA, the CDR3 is TGTGCCAGCAGTGAGTCTTTCGGCAGGTCGCTTTTT.

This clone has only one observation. DNA for the CDR3: TGTGCCAGCAGCCCTGAGCCGGCCCTCTTAGTTGGCACAGATACGCAGTATTTT. This translates into CASSPEPALLVGTDTQYF. V usage is TRBV14 and J usage is TRBJ2-3; D unclear. CDR1 SGHDN and CDR2 FVKESK come from the germline V gene. This CDR3 contains 18 residues. V shed 4 bases and J shed 1 base, with 21 bases lying between them.

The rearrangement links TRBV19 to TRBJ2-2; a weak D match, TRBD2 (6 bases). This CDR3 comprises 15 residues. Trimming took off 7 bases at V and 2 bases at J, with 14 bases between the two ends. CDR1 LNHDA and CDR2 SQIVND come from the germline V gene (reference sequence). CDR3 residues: CASTSGGVNTGELFF. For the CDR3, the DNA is TGTGCCAGTACCTCCGGGGGAGTAAACACCGGGGAGCTGTTTTTT.

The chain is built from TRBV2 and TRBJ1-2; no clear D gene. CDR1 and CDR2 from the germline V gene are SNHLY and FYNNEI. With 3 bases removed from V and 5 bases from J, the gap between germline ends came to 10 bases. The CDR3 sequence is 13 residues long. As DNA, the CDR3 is TGTGCCAGCAGTGATCTGGTGGGATATGGCTACACCTTC. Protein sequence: CASSDLVGYGYTF. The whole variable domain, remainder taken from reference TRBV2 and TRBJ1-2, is EPEVTQTPSHQVTQMGQEVILRCVPISNHLYFYWYRQILGQKVEFLVSFYNNEISEKSEIFDDQFSVERPDGSNFTLKIRSTKLEDSAMYFCASSDLVGYGYTFGSGTRLTVV.

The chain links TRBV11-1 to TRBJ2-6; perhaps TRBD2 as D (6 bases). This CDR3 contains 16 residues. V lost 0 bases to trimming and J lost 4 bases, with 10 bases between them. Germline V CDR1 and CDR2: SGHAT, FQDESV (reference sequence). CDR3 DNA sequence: TGTGCCAGCAGCTTAGCTTCAGGAGGGGGGGCCAACGTCCTGACTTTC. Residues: CASSLASGGGANVLTF.

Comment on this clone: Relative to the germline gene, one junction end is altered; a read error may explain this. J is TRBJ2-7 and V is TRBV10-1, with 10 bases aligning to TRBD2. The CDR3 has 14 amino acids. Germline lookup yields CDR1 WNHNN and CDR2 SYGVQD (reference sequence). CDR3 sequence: CASSPSGSSNEQYF. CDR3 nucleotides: TGCGCCAGCAGCCCTAGCGGGAGCTCCAACGAGCAGTACTTC.

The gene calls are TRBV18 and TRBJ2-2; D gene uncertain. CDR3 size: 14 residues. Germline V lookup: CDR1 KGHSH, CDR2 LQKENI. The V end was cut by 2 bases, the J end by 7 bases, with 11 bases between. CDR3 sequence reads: CASSPNPQIGELFF. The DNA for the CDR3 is TGTGCCAGCTCACCAAACCCGCAGATCGGGGAGCTGTTTTTT.